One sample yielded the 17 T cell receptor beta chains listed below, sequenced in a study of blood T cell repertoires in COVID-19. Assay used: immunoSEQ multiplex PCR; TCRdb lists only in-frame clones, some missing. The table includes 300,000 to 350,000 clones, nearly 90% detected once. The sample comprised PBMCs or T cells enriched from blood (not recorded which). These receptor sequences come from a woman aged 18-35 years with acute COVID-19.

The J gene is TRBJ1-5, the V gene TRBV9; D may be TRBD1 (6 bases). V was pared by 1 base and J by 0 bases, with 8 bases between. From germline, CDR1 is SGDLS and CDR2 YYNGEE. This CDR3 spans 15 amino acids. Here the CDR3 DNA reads TGTGCCAGCAGCGTAACAGGGAATAGCAATCAGCCCCAGCATTTT. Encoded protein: CASSVTGNSNQPQHF.

CDR3 nucleotides: TGTGCCAGCAGCCCCGGCTCGGGTATAGCCTCTGGAAACACCATATATTTT. Its protein is CASSPGSGIASGNTIYF. V is TRBV5-5 and J is TRBJ1-3; no firm D call. Looked up from germline, CDR1 is SGHKS and CDR2 is YYEKEE (reference sequence). The CDR3 is 17 residues long. V dropped 4 bases and J dropped 0 bases, with 17 bases sitting between them.

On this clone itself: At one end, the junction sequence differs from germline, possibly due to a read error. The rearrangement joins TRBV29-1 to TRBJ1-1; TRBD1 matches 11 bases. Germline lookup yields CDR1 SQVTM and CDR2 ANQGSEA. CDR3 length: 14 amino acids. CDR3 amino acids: CSVEGTGGWGEAFF. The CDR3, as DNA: TGCAGCGTGGAAGGGACAGGGGGTTGGGGTGAAGCTTTCTTT. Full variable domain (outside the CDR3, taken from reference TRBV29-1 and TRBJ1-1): SAVISQKPSRDICQRGTSLTIQCQVDSQVTMMFWYRQQPGQSLTLIATANQGSEATYESGFVIDKFPISRPNLTFSTLTVSNMSPEDSSIYLCSVEGTGGWGEAFFGQGTRLTVV.

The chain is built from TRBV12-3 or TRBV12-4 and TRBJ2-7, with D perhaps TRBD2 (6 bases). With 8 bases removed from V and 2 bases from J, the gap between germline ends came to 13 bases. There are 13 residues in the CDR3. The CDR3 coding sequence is TGTGCCAGCGGGACTCGGGGACCCTACGAGCAGTACTTC. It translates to CASGTRGPYEQYF.

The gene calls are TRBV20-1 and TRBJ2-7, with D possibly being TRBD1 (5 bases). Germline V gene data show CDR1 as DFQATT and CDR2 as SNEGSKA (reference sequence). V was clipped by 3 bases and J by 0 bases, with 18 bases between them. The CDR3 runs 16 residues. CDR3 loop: CSASGRATRFSYEQYF. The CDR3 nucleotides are TGCAGTGCTAGTGGCAGGGCTACCCGCTTCTCCTACGAGCAGTACTTC.

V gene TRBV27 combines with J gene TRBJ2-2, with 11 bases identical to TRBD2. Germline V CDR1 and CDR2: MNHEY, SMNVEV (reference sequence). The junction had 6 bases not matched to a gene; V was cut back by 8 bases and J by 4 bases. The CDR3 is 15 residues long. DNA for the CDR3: TGTGCCAGCGGAAGAGGACTAGCGGGCACCGGGGAGCTGTTTTTT. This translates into CASGRGLAGTGELFF.

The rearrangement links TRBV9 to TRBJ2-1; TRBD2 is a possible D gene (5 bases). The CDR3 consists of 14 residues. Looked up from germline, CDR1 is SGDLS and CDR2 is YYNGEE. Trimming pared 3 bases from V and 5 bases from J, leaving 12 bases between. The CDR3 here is CASSGTSSNNEQFF. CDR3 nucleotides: TGTGCCAGCAGCGGAACATCTAGCAACAATGAGCAGTTCTTC.

CDR3 nucleotide sequence: TGTGCCAGCAGTTTTCCCACTGTAGCGGGAGGGGCAGATACGCAGTATTTT. It is translated as CASSFPTVAGGADTQYF. The gene calls are TRBV28 and TRBJ2-3; 11 positions match TRBD2. The CDR3 runs 17 residues. The J segment lost 4 bases and the V segment lost 3 bases, leaving 9 bases of the junction unmatched. Germline V gives CDR1 MDHEN, CDR2 SYDVKM.

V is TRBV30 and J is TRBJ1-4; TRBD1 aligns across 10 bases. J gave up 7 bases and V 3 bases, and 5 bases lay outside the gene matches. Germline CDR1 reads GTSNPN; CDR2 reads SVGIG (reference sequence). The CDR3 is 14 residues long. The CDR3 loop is CAWSRQGASEKLFF. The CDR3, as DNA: TGTGCCTGGAGCAGACAGGGGGCAAGTGAAAAACTGTTTTTT.

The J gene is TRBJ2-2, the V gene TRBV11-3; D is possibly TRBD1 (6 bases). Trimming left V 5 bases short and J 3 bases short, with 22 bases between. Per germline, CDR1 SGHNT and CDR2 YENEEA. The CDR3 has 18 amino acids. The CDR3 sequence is CASSPNGGRAADTGELFF. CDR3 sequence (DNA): TGTGCCAGCAGCCCCAATGGGGGCAGGGCAGCGGACACCGGGGAGCTGTTTTTT. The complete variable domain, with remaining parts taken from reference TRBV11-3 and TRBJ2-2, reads EAGVVQSPRYKIIEKKQPVAFWCNPISGHNTLYWYLQNLGQGPELLIRYENEEAVDDSQLPKDRFSAERLKGVDSTLKIQPAELGDSAVYLCASSPNGGRAADTGELFFGEGSRLTVL.

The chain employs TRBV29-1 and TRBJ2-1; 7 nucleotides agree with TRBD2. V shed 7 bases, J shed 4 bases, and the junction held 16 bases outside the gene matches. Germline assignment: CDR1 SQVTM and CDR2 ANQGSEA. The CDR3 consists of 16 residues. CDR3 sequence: CSADPSGAGIYNEQFF. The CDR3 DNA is TGCAGCGCCGATCCCTCTGGAGCGGGGATATACAATGAGCAGTTCTTC.

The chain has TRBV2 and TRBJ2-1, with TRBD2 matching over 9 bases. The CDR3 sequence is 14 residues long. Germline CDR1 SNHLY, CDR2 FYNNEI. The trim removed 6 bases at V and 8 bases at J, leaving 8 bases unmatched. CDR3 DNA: TGTGCCAGCAGGCGGGAGGGCCCACGGGATGAGCAGTTCTTC. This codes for CASRREGPRDEQFF.

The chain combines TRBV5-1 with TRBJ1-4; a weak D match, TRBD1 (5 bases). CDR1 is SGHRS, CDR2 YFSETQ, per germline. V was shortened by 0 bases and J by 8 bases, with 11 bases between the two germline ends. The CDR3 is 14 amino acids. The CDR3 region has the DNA TGCGCCAGCAGCTTGGCCCGGGGGTACGAAAAACTGTTTTTT. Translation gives CASSLARGYEKLFF.

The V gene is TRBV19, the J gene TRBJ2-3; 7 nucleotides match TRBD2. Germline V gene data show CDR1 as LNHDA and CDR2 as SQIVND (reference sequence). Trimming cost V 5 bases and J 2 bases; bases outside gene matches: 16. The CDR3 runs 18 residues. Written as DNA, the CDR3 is TGTGCCAGTAGTGTCTCGTCGGGAGGCTACTTATTCACAGATACGCAGTATTTT. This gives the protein CASSVSSGGYLFTDTQYF.

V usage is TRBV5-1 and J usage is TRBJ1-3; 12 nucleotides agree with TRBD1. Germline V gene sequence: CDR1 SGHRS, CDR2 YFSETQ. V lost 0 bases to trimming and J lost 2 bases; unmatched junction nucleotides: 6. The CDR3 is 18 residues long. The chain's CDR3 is CASSLVGTGGITGNTIYF. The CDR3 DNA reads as TGCGCCAGCAGCTTGGTTGGGACAGGGGGCATAACTGGAAACACCATATATTTT.

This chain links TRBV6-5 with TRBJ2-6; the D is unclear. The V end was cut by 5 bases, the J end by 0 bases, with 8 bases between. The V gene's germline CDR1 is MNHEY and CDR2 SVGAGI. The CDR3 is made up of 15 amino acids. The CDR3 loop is CASSIQYSGANVLTF. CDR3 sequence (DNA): TGTGCCAGCAGTATCCAGTACTCTGGGGCCAACGTCCTGACTTTC.

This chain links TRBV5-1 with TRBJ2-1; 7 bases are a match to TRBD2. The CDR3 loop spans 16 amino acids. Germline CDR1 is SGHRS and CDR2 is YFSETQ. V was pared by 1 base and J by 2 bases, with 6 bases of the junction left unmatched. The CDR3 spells CASSLLASGTYNEQFF. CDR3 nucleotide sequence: TGCGCCAGCAGCTTGCTGGCTAGCGGTACCTACAATGAGCAGTTCTTC.